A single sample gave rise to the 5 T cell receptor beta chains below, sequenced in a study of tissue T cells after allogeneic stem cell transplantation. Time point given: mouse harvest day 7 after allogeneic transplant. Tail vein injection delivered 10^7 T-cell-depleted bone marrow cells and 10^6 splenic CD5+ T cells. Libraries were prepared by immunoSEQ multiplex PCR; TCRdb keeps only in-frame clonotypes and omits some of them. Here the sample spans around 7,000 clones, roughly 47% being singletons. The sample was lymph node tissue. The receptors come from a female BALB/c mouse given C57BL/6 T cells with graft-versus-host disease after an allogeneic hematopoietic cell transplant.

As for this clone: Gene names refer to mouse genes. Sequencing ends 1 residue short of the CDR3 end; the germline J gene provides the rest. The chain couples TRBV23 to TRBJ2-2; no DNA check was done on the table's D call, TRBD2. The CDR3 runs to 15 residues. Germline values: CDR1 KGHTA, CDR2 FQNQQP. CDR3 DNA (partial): TGCTCCAGCAGTCAATCCTGGGGGAACACCGGGCAGCTCTAC. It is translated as CSSSQSWGNTGQLY. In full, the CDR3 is CSSSQSWGNTGQLYF. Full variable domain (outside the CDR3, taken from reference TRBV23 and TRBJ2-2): DAAVTQKPRYLIKMKGQEAEMKCIPEKGHTAVFWYQQKQSKELKFLIYFQNQQPLDQIDMVKERFSAVCPSSSLCSLGIRTCEAEDSALYLCSSSQSWGNTGQLYFGEGSKLTVL.

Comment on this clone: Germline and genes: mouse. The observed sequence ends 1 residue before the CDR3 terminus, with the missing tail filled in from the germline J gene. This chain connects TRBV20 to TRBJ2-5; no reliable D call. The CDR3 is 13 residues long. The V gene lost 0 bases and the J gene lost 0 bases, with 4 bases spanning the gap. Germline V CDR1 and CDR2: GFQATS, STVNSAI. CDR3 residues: CGARDSNQDTQYF. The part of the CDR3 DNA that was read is TGTGGTGCTAGGGATAGTAACCAAGACACCCAGTAC. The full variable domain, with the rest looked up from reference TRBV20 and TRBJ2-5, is GALVYQYPRRTICKSGTSMRMECQAVGFQATSVAWYRQSPQKTFELIALSTVNSAIKYEQNFTQEKFPISHPNLSFSSMTVLNAYLEDRGLYLCGARDSNQDTQYFGPGTRLLVL.

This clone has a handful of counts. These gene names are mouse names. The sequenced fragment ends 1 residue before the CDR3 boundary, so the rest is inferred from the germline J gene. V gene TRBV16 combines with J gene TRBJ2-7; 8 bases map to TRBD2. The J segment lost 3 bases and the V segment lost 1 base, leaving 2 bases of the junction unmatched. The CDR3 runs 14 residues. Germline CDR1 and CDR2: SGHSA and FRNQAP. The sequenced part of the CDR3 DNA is TGTGCAAGCAGCTTAGCTGGGGGGAACTATGAACAGTAC. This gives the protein CASSLAGGNYEQY. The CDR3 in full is CASSLAGGNYEQYF.

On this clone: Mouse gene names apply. CDR3: CASSDRGKAEVFF. CDR3 bases read: TGTGCCAGCAGTGACAGGGGGAAGGCAGAAGTCTTC. The V gene is TRBV13-1, the J gene TRBJ1-1; TRBD1 matches at 7 bases. The read stops 1 residue short of the end of the CDR3; the missing end is completed from the germline J gene. Germline-derived CDR1 and CDR2 are NSHNY and SYGAGN. CDR3 length: 13 residues. With 2 bases clipped from V and 6 bases from J, the junction kept 4 bases outside the gene matches.

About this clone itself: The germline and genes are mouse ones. CDR3 residues: CASKGNQAPLF. The covered CDR3 bases are TGTGCCAGCAAGGGGAACCAGGCTCCGCTT. This chain uses TRBV26 with TRBJ1-5; D might be TRBD1 (5 bases). The CDR3 end falls 1 residue outside the read, so it is completed with the germline J gene. CDR3 length equals 11 residues. V lost 7 bases, J lost 4 bases, and 5 bases lay in between. Germline V gene lookup returns CDR1 KGHPV and CDR2 FQNQEV (reference sequence).